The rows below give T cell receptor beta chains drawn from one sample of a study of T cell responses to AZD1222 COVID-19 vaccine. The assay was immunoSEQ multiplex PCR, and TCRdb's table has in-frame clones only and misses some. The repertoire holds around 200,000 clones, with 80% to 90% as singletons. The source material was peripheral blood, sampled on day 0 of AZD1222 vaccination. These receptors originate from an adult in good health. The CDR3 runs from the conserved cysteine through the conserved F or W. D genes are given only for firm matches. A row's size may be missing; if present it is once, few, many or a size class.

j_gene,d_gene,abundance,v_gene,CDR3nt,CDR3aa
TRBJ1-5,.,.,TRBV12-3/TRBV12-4,TGTGCCAGCAGTTTTAGGGTCATCCCCCAGCATTTT,CASSFRVIPQHF
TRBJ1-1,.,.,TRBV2,TGTGCCAGCAGTGTCGAGGGACTGAACACTGAAGCTTTCTTT,CASSVEGLNTEAFF
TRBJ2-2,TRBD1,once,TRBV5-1,TGCGCCAGCAGCTCCCTCCGGGACAGGGGAGTCGGGGAGCTGTTTTTT,CASSSLRDRGVGELFF
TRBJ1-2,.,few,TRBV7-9,TGTGCCAGCAGCCACTCGGCGGGCGCCGGCTACACCTTC,CASSHSAGAGYTF
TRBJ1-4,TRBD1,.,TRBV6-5,TGTGCCAGCCAACCCCAGGGGGCAGGTGAAAAACTGTTTTTT,CASQPQGAGEKLFF
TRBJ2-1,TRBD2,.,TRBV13,TGTGCCAGCAGCCCTCTGCAAGCGGGGGGGCCAAATGAGCAGTTCTTC,CASSPLQAGGPNEQFF
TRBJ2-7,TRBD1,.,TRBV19,TGTGCCAGTAGTATGTCGGGACAGGGCCCCGAGCAGTACTTC,CASSMSGQGPEQYF
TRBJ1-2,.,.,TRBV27,TGTGCCAGCAGTCCTACTCCGGCCTCTGGCTATGGCTACACCTTC,CASSPTPASGYGYTF
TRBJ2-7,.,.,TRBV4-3,TGCGCCAGCAGCCCCTCCCTGTCGACTGAGCAGTACTTC,CASSPSLSTEQYF
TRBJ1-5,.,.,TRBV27,TGTGCCAGCAGTTCTTTGGTTGATAGCAATCAGCCCCAGCATTTT,CASSSLVDSNQPQHF
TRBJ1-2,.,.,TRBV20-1,TGCAGTGTCTCAAGGGACTACACCTTC,CSVSRDYTF
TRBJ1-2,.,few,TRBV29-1,TGCAGCGTTGAAGGGGTCGGGTTTGGTGGCTACACCTTC,CSVEGVGFGGYTF
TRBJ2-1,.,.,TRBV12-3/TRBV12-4,TGTGCCAGCAGCTCTAGGAGTGAGCAGTTCTTC,CASSSRSEQFF
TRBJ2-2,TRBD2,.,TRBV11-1,TGTGCCAGCTCATTCGGCGGGGGGCCCACCGGGGAGCTGTTTTTT,CASSFGGGPTGELFF
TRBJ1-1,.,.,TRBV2,TGTGCCAGCAGTGCCCTGGACAACCAGAACACTGAAGCTTTCTTT,CASSALDNQNTEAFF
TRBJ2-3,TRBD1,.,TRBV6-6,TGTGCCAGCAGTTATTTGGCAGGGGGCCAAGATACGCAGTATTTT,CASSYLAGGQDTQYF
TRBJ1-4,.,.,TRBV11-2,TGTGCCAGCAGCCGGAATGAAAAACTGTTTTTT,CASSRNEKLFF
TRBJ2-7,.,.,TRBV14,TGTGCCAGCAGCGTCCAGGGACCCTACGAGCAGTACTTC,CASSVQGPYEQYF
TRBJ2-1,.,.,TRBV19,TGTGCCAGTAGTATGGCGGCTCTGGGAGGCAGTGAGCAGTTCTTC,CASSMAALGGSEQFF
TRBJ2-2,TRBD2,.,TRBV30,TGTGCCTGGAGTGCCGCGGGAGTGGGGATTAACACCGGGGAGCTGTTTTTT,CAWSAAGVGINTGELFF
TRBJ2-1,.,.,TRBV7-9,TGTGCCAGCAGCTTAGGTAGCGGCCCGACGTTCTTC,CASSLGSGPTFF
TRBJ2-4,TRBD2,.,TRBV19,TGTGCCAGTAGTCCATCTCGTTTTGGGACTAGCGCGAGAGGGGCCAAAAACATTCAGTACTTC,CASSPSRFGTSARGAKNIQYF
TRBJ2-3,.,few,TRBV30,TGTGCCTGGAGCCTACATAGGGATACGCAGTATTTT,CAWSLHRDTQYF
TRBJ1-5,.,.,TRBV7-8,TGTGCCAGCAGCTCTGCCGGGACACAGGGCAATCAGCCCCAGCATTTT,CASSSAGTQGNQPQHF
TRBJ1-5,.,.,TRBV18,TGTGCCAGCTCACCAGCGGGTGGAGATCAGCCCCAGCATTTT,CASSPAGGDQPQHF
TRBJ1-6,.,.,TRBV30,TGTGCCTGGAGTGTACGCGGGGGGGGAAATTCACCCCTCCACTTT,CAWSVRGGGNSPLHF
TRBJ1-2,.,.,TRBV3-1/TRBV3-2,TGTGCCAGCAGCCCACGAGGGGTCTCGGGCTACACCTTC,CASSPRGVSGYTF
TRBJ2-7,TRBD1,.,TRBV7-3,TGTGCCAGCAGCCCACGACAGGGGCAAGGCGAGCAGTACTTC,CASSPRQGQGEQYF
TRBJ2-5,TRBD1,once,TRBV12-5,TGTGCTAGTGCCCACTCCCGACAGGGTGGAGAGACCCAGTACTTC,CASAHSRQGGETQYF
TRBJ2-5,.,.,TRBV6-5,TGTGCCAGCAGTTACTCTGGGGAGACCCAGTACTTC,CASSYSGETQYF
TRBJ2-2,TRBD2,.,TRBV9,TGTGCCAGCAGCGTCGGACTAGCGGAAACCGGGGAGCTGTTTTTT,CASSVGLAETGELFF
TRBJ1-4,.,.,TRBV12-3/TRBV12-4,TGTGCCAGCGCATGGGGGACAACCGAAAAACTGTTTTTT,CASAWGTTEKLFF
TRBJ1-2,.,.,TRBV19,TGTGCCAGTACGTTCGGGGCAGAAGTCAATGGCTACACCTTC,CASTFGAEVNGYTF
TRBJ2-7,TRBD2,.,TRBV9,TGTGCCAGCAGACCTAGCGGGAGTTACGAGCAGTACTTC,CASRPSGSYEQYF
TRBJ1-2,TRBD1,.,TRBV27,TGTGCCAGCAGTCTCCGGGACAGTTCTTATGGCTACACCTTC,CASSLRDSSYGYTF
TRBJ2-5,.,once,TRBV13,TGTGCCAGCAGCCTACGCCGGGGCGAAGAGACCCAGTACTTC,CASSLRRGEETQYF
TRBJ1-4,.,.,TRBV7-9,TGTGCCAGCAGCTTAGGGACGAATTTAAATGAAAAACTGTTTTTT,CASSLGTNLNEKLFF
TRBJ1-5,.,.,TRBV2,TGTGCCAGCAGTGCCGAGGGCGGGGAGCAGCCCCAGCATTTT,CASSAEGGEQPQHF
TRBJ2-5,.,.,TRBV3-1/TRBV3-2,TGTGCCAGCAGCCCCCTAGGGAAGACCCAGTACTTC,CASSPLGKTQYF
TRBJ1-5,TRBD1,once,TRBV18,TGTGCCAGCTCACGACAGGGCCCCGATCAGCCCCAGCATTTT,CASSRQGPDQPQHF
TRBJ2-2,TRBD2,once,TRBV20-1,TGCAGTGCTAGTCAGCCAGCGGGAGGGGGTTTGGACACCGGGGAGCTGTTTTTT,CSASQPAGGGLDTGELFF
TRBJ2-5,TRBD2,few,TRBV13,TGTGCCAGCAGCTACGGACTAGCGGGGGGTAAATTAGAGACCCAGTACTTC,CASSYGLAGGKLETQYF
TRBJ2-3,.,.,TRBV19,TGTGCCAGTAGTGTCAGGGGCACAGATACGCAGTATTTT,CASSVRGTDTQYF
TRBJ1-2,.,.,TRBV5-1,TGCGCCAGCAGCCCCAGTACGGATTCTGGTGGCTACACCTTC,CASSPSTDSGGYTF
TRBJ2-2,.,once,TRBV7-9,TGTGCCAGCAGCTTAGGAGGGGCGCGCGCCGGGGAGCTGTTTTTT,CASSLGGARAGELFF
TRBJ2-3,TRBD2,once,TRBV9,TGTGCCAGCAGCGTAGGCCAAGCGGGAAGCACAGATACGCAGTATTTT,CASSVGQAGSTDTQYF
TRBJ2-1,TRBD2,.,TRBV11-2,TGTGCCAGCAGCTTTAGGAGGACTAGCGGGAGTTACAATGAGCAGTTCTTC,CASSFRRTSGSYNEQFF
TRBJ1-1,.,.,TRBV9,TGTGCCAGCAGCGCTGTCGGCCGGAACACTGAAGCTTTCTTT,CASSAVGRNTEAFF
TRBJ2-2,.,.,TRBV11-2,TGTGCCAGCAGCTTAGAAAACGGACTGAACACCGGGGAGCTGTTTTTT,CASSLENGLNTGELFF
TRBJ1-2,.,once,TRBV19,TGTGCCAGTAGCTTCTCCAGGCCAAGCGAAGGCTACACCTTC,CASSFSRPSEGYTF
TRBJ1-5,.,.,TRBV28,TGTGCCACCTGTGACCCCCCCGGGCAGCCCCAGCATTTT,CATCDPPGQPQHF
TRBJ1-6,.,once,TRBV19,TGTGCCAGTAGCTCTAGGACCTCACCACAATCACCCCTCCACTTT,CASSSRTSPQSPLHF
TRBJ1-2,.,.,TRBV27,TGTGCCAGCAGTGGGACCGCGATAGCTAACTATGGCTACACCTTC,CASSGTAIANYGYTF
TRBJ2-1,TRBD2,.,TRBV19,TGTGCCAGTAGTCGGACTAGCTGGACAATTATCGGGGCCCTCAATGAGCAGTTCTTC,CASSRTSWTIIGALNEQFF
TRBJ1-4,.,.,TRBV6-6,TGTGCCAGCAGTTTTCGGGAGTTAAATGAAAAACTGTTTTTT,CASSFRELNEKLFF
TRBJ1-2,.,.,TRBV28,TGTGCCAGCAGTTTGGCGACCACCTATGGCTACACCTTC,CASSLATTYGYTF
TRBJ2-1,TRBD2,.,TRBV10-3,TGTGCCATCAGTGCGGGGGGGGTGTACAATGAGCAGTTCTTC,CAISAGGVYNEQFF
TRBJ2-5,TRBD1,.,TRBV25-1,TGTGCCAGCAGGGAGACAGGGGGCGTAGAGACCCAGTACTTC,CASRETGGVETQYF
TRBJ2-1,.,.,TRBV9,TGTGCCAGCAGCGTAGCTGTGGGTTACGGGTTCGAGCAGTTCTTC,CASSVAVGYGFEQFF
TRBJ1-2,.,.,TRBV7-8,TGTGCCAGCAGTCCCGTGGGGACATTATCCCATGGCTACACCTTC,CASSPVGTLSHGYTF